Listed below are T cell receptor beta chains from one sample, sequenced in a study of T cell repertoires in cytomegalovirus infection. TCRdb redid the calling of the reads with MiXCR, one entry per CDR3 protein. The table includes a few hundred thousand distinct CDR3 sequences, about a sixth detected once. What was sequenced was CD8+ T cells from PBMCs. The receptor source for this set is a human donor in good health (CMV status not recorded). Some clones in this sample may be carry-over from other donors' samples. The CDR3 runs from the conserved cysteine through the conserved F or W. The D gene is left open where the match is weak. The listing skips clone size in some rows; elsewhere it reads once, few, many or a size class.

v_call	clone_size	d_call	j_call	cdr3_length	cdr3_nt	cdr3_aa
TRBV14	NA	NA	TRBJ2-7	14	TGTGCCAGCAGCCATGCAAACCGGGACTACGAGCAGTACTTC	CASSHANRDYEQYF
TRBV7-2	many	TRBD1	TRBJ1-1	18	TGTGCCAGCAGCTTAGGTATTAGGGGGCGCATAAAGAACACTGAAGCTTTCTTT	CASSLGIRGRIKNTEAFF
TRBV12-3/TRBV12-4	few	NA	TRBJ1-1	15	TGTGCCAGCAGTTCAGAGGGGGATGTGAACACTGAAGCTTTCTTT	CASSSEGDVNTEAFF
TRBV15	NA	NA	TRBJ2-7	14	TGTGCCACCAGCAGAGATCCCGGGGTCTACGAGCAGTACTTC	CATSRDPGVYEQYF
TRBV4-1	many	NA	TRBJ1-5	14	TGCGCCAGCAGCCAAGCGGCCAGCAATCAGCCCCAGCATTTT	CASSQAASNQPQHF
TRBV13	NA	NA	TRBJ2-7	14	TGTGCCAGCAGCTCAGGACTCCCAAACTACGAGCAGTACTTC	CASSSGLPNYEQYF
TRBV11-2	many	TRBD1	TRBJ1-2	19	TGTGCCAGCAGCTTAACCCTCCCCCGGGACAGGGATCCTCGGGGTGGCTACACCTTC	CASSLTLPRDRDPRGGYTF
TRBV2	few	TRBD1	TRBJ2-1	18	TGTGCCAGCAGTGAGGGCGTCTTAAGGACAGGGGATTGGAATGAGCAGTTCTTC	CASSEGVLRTGDWNEQFF
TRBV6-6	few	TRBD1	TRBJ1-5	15	TGTGCCAGCAGTTTCGTAAGGGGGCCAAATCAGCCCCAGCATTTT	CASSFVRGPNQPQHF
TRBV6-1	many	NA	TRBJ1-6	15	TGTGCCAGCAGTGAAGGCGGGGGGGGAAATTCACCCCTCCACTTT	CASSEGGGGNSPLHF
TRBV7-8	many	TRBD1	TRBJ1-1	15	TGTGCCAGCAGCCTAAGAGGACAGGGGATCACTGAAGCTTTCTTT	CASSLRGQGITEAFF
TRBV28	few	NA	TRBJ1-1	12	TGTGCCAGTAACCTGAGGAACACTGAAGCTTTCTTT	CASNLRNTEAFF
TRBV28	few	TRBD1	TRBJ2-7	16	TGTGCCAGCAGTTTTTTCCGGGACAGGTATTTCTACGAGCAGTACTTC	CASSFFRDRYFYEQYF
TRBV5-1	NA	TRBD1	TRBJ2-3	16	TGCGCCAGCAGCTGGACAGGAGGAGGACACACAGATACGCAGTATTTT	CASSWTGGGHTDTQYF
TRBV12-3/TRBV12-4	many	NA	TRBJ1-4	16	TGTGCCAGCAGTTCTCCCTCAGGGCTGGGACGTGAAAAACTGTTTTTT	CASSSPSGLGREKLFF
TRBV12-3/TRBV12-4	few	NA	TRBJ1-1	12	TGTGCCAGCAGTTTTGACAGCCCTGAAGCTTTCTTT	CASSFDSPEAFF
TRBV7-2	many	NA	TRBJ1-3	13	TGTGCCAGCAGCTCCCTTTATGGAAACACCATATATTTT	CASSSLYGNTIYF
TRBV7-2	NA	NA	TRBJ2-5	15	TGTGCCAGCAGCTTAGGAGGAGGGGGCGGAGAGACCCAGTACTTC	CASSLGGGGGETQYF
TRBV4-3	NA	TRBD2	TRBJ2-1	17	TGCGCCAGCAGCCAAGATTCTAGCGGGGTCTCCTACAATGAGCAGTTCTTC	CASSQDSSGVSYNEQFF
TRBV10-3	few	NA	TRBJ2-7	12	TGTGCCATCTCCCCTGAAGCCTACGAGCAGTACTTC	CAISPEAYEQYF
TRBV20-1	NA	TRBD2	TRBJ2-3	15	TGCAGCTCCACAAGGGACTACCTTAGCACAGATACGCAGTATTTT	CSSTRDYLSTDTQYF
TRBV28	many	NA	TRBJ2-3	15	TGTGCCAGCAGTTTACCGGGGGCCAGCACAGATACGCAGTATTTT	CASSLPGASTDTQYF
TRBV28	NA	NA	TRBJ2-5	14	TGTGCCAGCAGCCCAGGGTGGCCCCTGGAGACCCAGTACTTC	CASSPGWPLETQYF
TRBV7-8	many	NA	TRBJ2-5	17	TGTGCCAGCAGCTTAAGGAAAGTCAGAGCCTACCAAGAGACCCAGTACTTC	CASSLRKVRAYQETQYF
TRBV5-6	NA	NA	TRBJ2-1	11	TGTGCCAGCAGCTTCGAGTATGAGCAGTTCTTC	CASSFEYEQFF
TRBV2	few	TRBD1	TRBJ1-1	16	TGTGCCAGCAGCGCCAATTCCAGGGGGCGGGACACTGAAGCTTTCTTT	CASSANSRGRDTEAFF
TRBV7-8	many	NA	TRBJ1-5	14	TGTGCCAGCAGCGCTGGACAGTACAATCAGCCCCAGCATTTT	CASSAGQYNQPQHF
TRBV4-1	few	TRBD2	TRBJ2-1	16	TGCGCCAGCAGCCAATCGAGCGGGGGGATTGGGAATGAGCAGTTCTTC	CASSQSSGGIGNEQFF